This is a list of T cell receptor beta chains from one sample in a study of T-cell memory formation after mild COVID-19. TCRdb called the 5' RACE reads again in MiXCR, with one record for every CDR3 protein. The profile shows around 190,000 distinct CDR3 sequences, 18% of them singletons. The specimen sequenced was PBMCs or a T cell subset sorted from them (not recorded which). These TCRs come from a man between 18 and 35 years old who had mild COVID-19 (a few samples of this study predate the infection). Cell type and time point are not known. Both conserved end residues are part of each CDR3. The order of the fields is V gene, clone size, J gene, D gene, CDR3 DNA, CDR3 protein. D genes are given only for firm matches. Expanded clones get a size class; other rows say once, few or many, or leave the size out.

TRBV27	many	TRBJ2-2	TRBD1	TGTGCCAGCAGTTCCCGGGACAGAAACACCGGGGAGCTGTTTTTT	CASSSRDRNTGELFF
TRBV20-1	-	TRBJ1-5	-	TGCAGTGCTAGCCCAAGGGGGATTCAGCCCCAGCATTTT	CSASPRGIQPQHF
TRBV7-6	few	TRBJ1-3	-	TGTGCCAGCAGCTTAGAGACTAGAGGAAACACCATATATTTT	CASSLETRGNTIYF
TRBV6-2/TRBV6-3	few	TRBJ2-1	-	TGTGCCAGCAGTTACTCGTGGTCCGGGGGAGGCAATGAGCAGTTCTTC	CASSYSWSGGGNEQFF
TRBV9	-	TRBJ1-1	-	TGTGCCAGCAGCGTAGGTGACAGGAACACTGAAGCTTTCTTT	CASSVGDRNTEAFF
TRBV5-1	-	TRBJ1-3	TRBD1	TGCGCCAGCAGCTTCGACAGGGGGAATGGAAACACCATATATTTT	CASSFDRGNGNTIYF
TRBV4-2	-	TRBJ1-3	-	TGTGCCAGCAGCCAGCCAGGGATGAACTCTGGAAACACCATATATTTT	CASSQPGMNSGNTIYF
TRBV12-5	-	TRBJ2-5	TRBD2	TGTGCTAGTCGGACTAGCGGGAGACAAGAGACCCAGTACTTC	CASRTSGRQETQYF
TRBV10-3	few	TRBJ1-5	-	TGTGCCATCAGTGAGAGGGGAGGAAGCGGACAGCCCCAGCATTTT	CAISERGGSGQPQHF
TRBV18	few	TRBJ1-3	-	TGTGCCAGCTCATCGGGTTTTGGAAACACCATATATTTT	CASSSGFGNTIYF
TRBV20-1	few	TRBJ2-2	TRBD1	TGCAGTGCTACCGGGACAGCGAACACCGGGGAGCTGTTTTTT	CSATGTANTGELFF
TRBV27	once	TRBJ2-3	-	TGTGCCAGCACCCCCCGGGGCAGGGTGATTGGCGGCGCAGATACGCAGTATTTT	CASTPRGRVIGGADTQYF
TRBV10-3	few	TRBJ2-5	-	TGTGCCATCAGTGGAGGTAGCGGAGAGACCCAGTACTTC	CAISGGSGETQYF
TRBV7-2	many	TRBJ2-2	-	TGTGCCAGCAGCTCGGGGATGAACACCGGGGAGCTGTTTTTT	CASSSGMNTGELFF
TRBV11-2	-	TRBJ2-5	TRBD2	TGTGCCAGCAGCACCAATAGCGGGGGGGCTGGAGAGACCCAGTACTTC	CASSTNSGGAGETQYF
TRBV12-3/TRBV12-4	-	TRBJ2-2	TRBD1	TGTGCCAGCAGAGAACAGGGGACCGGGGAGCTGTTTTTT	CASREQGTGELFF
TRBV4-3	-	TRBJ1-2	-	TGCGCCAGCAGCCAAGATACGGGCAGCTATGGCTACACCTTC	CASSQDTGSYGYTF
TRBV4-3	few	TRBJ2-5	-	TGCGCCAGCAGCCAAAAGAGTAGGGGGGAGGAGACCCAGTACTTC	CASSQKSRGEETQYF
TRBV7-2	-	TRBJ2-5	-	TGTGCCAGCAGCCCCATCCCGGGACTGAGACAGTTTGCCCAGTACTTC	CASSPIPGLRQFAQYF
TRBV24-1	few	TRBJ2-2	TRBD1	TGTGCCACCAGTGACACAGGGGGCAGAATGCCCGGGGAGCTGTTTTTT	CATSDTGGRMPGELFF
TRBV27	-	TRBJ1-4	-	TGTGCCAGCAGCTCCCGGGACATCGAAAAACTGATTTTT	CASSSRDIEKLIF
TRBV5-6	many	TRBJ1-5	-	TGTGCCAGCAGTAAGACCTCTGGAAGCAATCAGCCCCAGCATTTT	CASSKTSGSNQPQHF
TRBV7-2	many	TRBJ2-1	-	TGTGCCAGCAGCACGCGGGCTCCTCAGGCGTTCTTC	CASSTRAPQAFF
TRBV27	-	TRBJ2-2	TRBD1	TGTGCCAGCAGACAGGGGGCGAGAACCGGGGAGCTGTTTTTT	CASRQGARTGELFF
TRBV20-1	few	TRBJ2-7	-	TGCAGTGCGGGAAGTAGATCCTACGAGCAGTACTTC	CSAGSRSYEQYF
TRBV4-1	many	TRBJ1-5	-	TGCGCCAGCAGCCAGGGGGCCAGCGCTAATCAGCCCCAGCATTTT	CASSQGASANQPQHF
TRBV7-2	few	TRBJ2-1	-	TGTGCCAGCAGCTCCGGGGGGCCTGGGACCTACAATGAGCAGTTCTTC	CASSSGGPGTYNEQFF
TRBV20-1	-	TRBJ2-5	-	TGCAGTGCTGCCCATCAAGAAGTGCTGGGGGAGACCCAGTACTTC	CSAAHQEVLGETQYF